This note documents a single TCR beta chain sequence. Its specificity is not known. The sample originates from a study of T cell responses to AZD1222 COVID-19 vaccine. Assay used: immunoSEQ multiplex PCR; TCRdb lists only in-frame clones, some missing. The table shows 200,000 or so clones, with roughly 91% occurring only once. CDR1 and CDR2 from the germline V gene are MDHEN and SYDVKM. Trimming stripped 4 bases from V and 1 base from J, with 13 bases between. CDR3 size: 15 residues. Study-wide findings and caveats: Recipients of AZD1222 seropositive at baseline numbered only 6 or 7. Two doses of AZD1222 preceded a rise in Spike-specific TCR breadth and depth.

This rearrangement joins TRBV28 to TRBJ1-1, with a possible D match to TRBD1 (5 bases). The sequence derives from an adult in good health. Sequenced here: peripheral blood, sampled on day 0 of MenACWY control vaccination. As DNA, the CDR3 is TGTGCCAGCAGTTCCGGGACCCCTAGGAACACTGAAGCTTTCTTT. Protein sequence: CASSSGTPRNTEAFF.